Following are 27 T cell receptor beta chains from one sample sequenced in a study of T cell responses to AZD1222 COVID-19 vaccine. Profiling relied on immunoSEQ multiplex PCR, and the TCRdb table lists in-frame clones only, not all of them. The repertoire consists of 130,000 or so clones, with 70% to 90% occurring once and the leading ten covering more than 7.5%. The sequences come from peripheral blood, collected on day 0 of AZD1222 vaccination. These receptors were collected from an adult in good health.

The J gene is TRBJ1-5, the V gene TRBV6-2 or TRBV6-3; a possible D gene is TRBD1 (6 bases). Trimming shortened V by 6 bases and J by 6 bases, and 15 bases separated the two germline ends. There are 14 residues in the CDR3. The germline V gene has CDR1 MNHEY and CDR2 SVGEGT. CDR3 in DNA: TGTGCCAGCAGCCTAACACAGGGAGGTCAGCCCCAGCATTTT. Translation: CASSLTQGGQPQHF.

This chain uses TRBV18 with TRBJ1-1; no clear D. V was cut by 5 bases and J by 3 bases, with 10 bases left in between. The germline gives CDR1 KGHSH, CDR2 LQKENI. CDR3 length equals 13 residues. CDR3 residues: CASSMGQDTEAFF. The CDR3 DNA is TGTGCCAGCTCAATGGGTCAGGACACTGAAGCTTTCTTT.

In its sample, this clone was seen a few times. The gene calls are TRBV19 and TRBJ1-2; the D is unclear. The V end was cut by 3 bases, the J end by 7 bases, with 9 bases between. This CDR3 region has 12 residues. Germline V CDR1 and CDR2: LNHDA, SQIVND (reference sequence). CDR3 sequence (DNA): TGTGCCAGTAGTATGCGGGATATTGGCTACACCTTC. The encoded protein is CASSMRDIGYTF.

V gene TRBV5-6 combines with J gene TRBJ2-7; no firm D call. The CDR3 extends over 14 amino acids. CDR1 is SGHDT, CDR2 YYEEEE, per germline. The germline V and J ends were trimmed by 0 bases and 3 bases, with 10 bases remaining between them. CDR3 region: CASSLAGRDYEQYF. In nucleotides, the CDR3 is TGTGCCAGCAGCTTGGCTGGCAGAGACTACGAGCAGTACTTC.

This clone occurred a few times. This chain links TRBV3-1 (or the pseudogene TRBV3-2) with TRBJ2-2; D possibly matches TRBD1 or TRBD2 (5 bases each). Germline values: CDR1 LGHDT, CDR2 YNNKEL (reference sequence). The CDR3 runs to 15 residues. V dropped 4 bases and J dropped 6 bases, with 15 bases sitting between them. CDR3 in DNA: TGTGCCAGCAGCCGGGGCCAGAGGGGTCCCGGGGAGCTGTTTTTT. This encodes CASSRGQRGPGELFF.

The rearrangement links TRBV5-1 to TRBJ1-4; 9 bases map to TRBD1. The CDR3 covers 16 residues. Germline loops: CDR1 SGHRS, CDR2 YFSETQ. V lost 2 bases to trimming and J lost 0 bases; unmatched junction nucleotides: 2. The CDR3 sequence: CASSLQGAATNEKLFF. CDR3 DNA: TGCGCCAGCAGCTTACAGGGGGCGGCAACTAATGAAAAACTGTTTTTT.

The chain links TRBV14 to TRBJ1-2; 8 bases agree with TRBD1. With V trimmed by 1 base and J by 6 bases, 10 bases remained unmatched. Germline CDR1 reads SGHDN; CDR2 reads FVKESK. The CDR3 consists of 16 residues. As DNA, the CDR3 is TGTGCCAGCAGCCAAGTTGGGGGCAGGGGGCCTCATGGCTACACCTTC. Translated: CASSQVGGRGPHGYTF. Complete variable domain (other parts from reference TRBV14 and TRBJ1-2): EAGVTQFPSHSVIEKGQTVTLRCDPISGHDNLYWYRRVMGKEIKFLLHFVKESKQDESGMPNNRFLAERTGGTYSTLKVQPAELEDSGVYFCASSQVGGRGPHGYTFGSGTRLTVV.

J is TRBJ1-3 and V is TRBV5-4, with no clear D. Germline V gives CDR1 SGHNT, CDR2 YYREEE (reference sequence). The CDR3 extends over 16 amino acids. V was shortened by 4 bases and J by 1 base, with 15 bases between the two germline ends. CDR3 in DNA: TGTGCCAGCAGCCGGGCCCCGGGTGGGTCTGGAAACACCATATATTTT. This sequence encodes CASSRAPGGSGNTIYF.

This clone appeared a few times. V and J are TRBV4-3 and TRBJ2-7; D may be TRBD2 (7 bases). CDR3 size: 16 residues. Germline V gene lookup returns CDR1 LGHNA and CDR2 YSLEER. Trimming stripped 2 bases from V and 3 bases from J, with 17 bases between. The CDR3 region is CASSQWGAGEIYEQYF. The CDR3 region has the DNA TGCGCCAGCAGCCAATGGGGGGCGGGAGAAATCTACGAGCAGTACTTC.

The chain links TRBV28 to TRBJ1-5, with D unresolved. Trimming removed 6 bases at V and 0 bases at J, with 15 bases between. This CDR3 contains 16 residues. The germline gives CDR1 MDHEN, CDR2 SYDVKM. The CDR3 protein is CASSPASTYSNQPQHF. The CDR3 DNA reads TGTGCCAGCAGCCCGGCCAGCACGTATAGCAATCAGCCCCAGCATTTT.

The rearrangement uses TRBV27 and TRBJ2-7; no clear D. This CDR3 has 13 amino acids. The V end lost 2 bases, the J end lost 3 bases, and 8 bases lay between the germline ends. The germline CDR1 and CDR2 sequences are MNHEY and SMNVEV (reference sequence). CDR3 sequence (DNA): TGTGCCAGCAGTTTAGGTTTCCTCTACGAGCAGTACTTC. The encoded protein is CASSLGFLYEQYF.

The J gene is TRBJ1-4, the V gene TRBV28; unclear D gene. The CDR3 has 12 residues. V lost 6 bases and J 8 bases, leaving 10 bases between the germline ends. Germline-derived CDR1 and CDR2 are MDHEN and SYDVKM. The CDR3 protein is CASSSGKEKLFF. CDR3 DNA: TGTGCCAGCAGCTCCGGGAAGGAAAAACTGTTTTTT.

This chain joins TRBV6-5 and TRBJ1-6; TRBD1 is a possible D gene (6 bases). This CDR3 has 13 amino acids. CDR1 is MNHEY, CDR2 SVGAGI, per germline. V was trimmed by 6 bases and J by 8 bases, leaving 11 bases between them. The CDR3: CASRGARDSPLHF. The DNA of the CDR3 is TGTGCCAGCAGGGGGGCCCGAGATTCACCCCTCCACTTT.

This chain joins TRBV14 and TRBJ2-1, with TRBD1 matching 8 bases. The CDR3 is made up of 17 amino acids. CDR1 is SGHDN, CDR2 FVKESK, per germline. V trimming: 2 bases; J trimming: 0 bases; junction bases outside the gene matches: 6. CDR3 sequence: CASSQRIGTGSYNEQFF. The CDR3 bases are TGTGCCAGCAGCCAAAGAATAGGGACAGGCTCCTACAATGAGCAGTTCTTC.

V and J are TRBV19 and TRBJ1-3; D is possibly TRBD1 (6 bases). The germline CDR1 and CDR2 sequences are LNHDA and SQIVND (reference sequence). The CDR3 is 16 amino acids. V gave up 5 bases and J gave up 0 bases, with 14 bases separating them. DNA of the CDR3: TGTGCCAGTAGTGACGGGGGGCTTGGCTCTGGAAACACCATATATTTT. This gives the protein CASSDGGLGSGNTIYF. Full variable domain (rest looked up from reference TRBV19 and TRBJ1-3): DGGITQSPKYLFRKEGQNVTLSCEQNLNHDAMYWYRQDPGQGLRLIYYSQIVNDFQKGDIAEGYSVSREKKESFPLTVTSAQKNPTAFYLCASSDGGLGSGNTIYFGEGSWLTVV.

This clone was seen a few times. The V call is TRBV29-1, the J call TRBJ2-3; D gene ambiguous. This CDR3 is 16 amino acids long. CDR1 SQVTM and CDR2 ANQGSEA come from the germline V gene. V dropped 2 bases and J dropped 0 bases, with 15 bases sitting between them. CDR3 sequence: CSVEQWADSSTDTQYF. CDR3 bases: TGCAGCGTTGAACAGTGGGCAGACTCTAGCACAGATACGCAGTATTTT.

This sequence joins TRBV27 and TRBJ2-7; D may be TRBD1 or TRBD2 (5 bases each). The germline V gene has CDR1 MNHEY and CDR2 SMNVEV (reference sequence). The CDR3 has 14 residues. Trimming took 7 bases from V and 7 from J, leaving 20 bases between them. CDR3 DNA: TGTGCCAGCACTCCGCTCGGGACGGCTAATGAGCAGTACTTC. Amino acid sequence: CASTPLGTANEQYF.

The rearrangement links TRBV3-1 (or the pseudogene TRBV3-2) to TRBJ1-1; no clear D. This CDR3 spans 15 amino acids. CDR1 is LGHDT and CDR2 is YNNKEL in the germline V gene (reference sequence). Trimming shortened V by 7 bases and J by 0 bases, and 15 bases separated the two germline ends. The CDR3 DNA sequence: TGTGCCAGCATTGCGGGGTACGGCATGAACACTGAAGCTTTCTTT. It yields the protein CASIAGYGMNTEAFF.

Comments on this clone: Additional DNA sequences in this sample encode the identical CDR3. This rearrangement joins TRBV24-1 to TRBJ1-2; D is undetermined. The germline CDR1 and CDR2 sequences are KGHDR and SFDVKD. V was trimmed by 0 bases and J by 7 bases, leaving 2 bases between them. The CDR3 is made up of 11 amino acids. CDR3 nucleotides: TGTGCCACCAGTGATTTGAGTGGCTACACCTTC. Encoded protein: CATSDLSGYTF.

The chain couples TRBV30 to TRBJ2-1; no clear D. The CDR3 loop spans 10 amino acids. The germline CDR1 and CDR2 sequences are GTSNPN and SVGIG (reference sequence). Trimming pared 3 bases from V and 9 bases from J, leaving 6 bases between. In DNA form, the CDR3 reads TGTGCCTGGAGCCTCGTTGAGCAGTTCTTC. Residues: CAWSLVEQFF.

DNA for the CDR3: TGTGCCAGCAGTGTAGCAGGGGGTGAGAGCAATCAGCCCCAGCATTTT. It specifies CASSVAGGESNQPQHF. This rearrangement joins TRBV2 to TRBJ1-5, with 7 bases fitting TRBD1. Looked up from germline, CDR1 is SNHLY and CDR2 is FYNNEI. V lost 4 bases to trimming and J lost 1 base; unmatched junction nucleotides: 7. This CDR3 contains 16 residues.

The chain has TRBV30 and TRBJ2-7; D is perhaps TRBD2 (6 bases). CDR3 length: 13 amino acids. Trimming left V 4 bases short and J 3 bases short, with 13 bases between. The germline V gene has CDR1 GTSNPN and CDR2 SVGIG (reference sequence). For the CDR3, the DNA is TGTGCCTGGAACCCCGGAGGGTACTACGAGCAGTACTTC. It codes for CAWNPGGYYEQYF.

The chain employs TRBV28 and TRBJ1-2, with 9 positions matching TRBD1. The CDR3 totals 14 residues. Looked up from germline, CDR1 is MDHEN and CDR2 is SYDVKM. Trimming at V came to 3 bases and at J to 5 bases, leaving 4 bases not matched to a gene. The CDR3 bases are TGTGCCAGCAGTTTTTCCGGGACAGGGTATGGCTACACCTTC. Its translation is CASSFSGTGYGYTF.

This clone was recorded once. The CDR3 sequence is CASSILGGRHYGYTF. CDR3 DNA: TGTGCCAGTAGTATTCTAGGGGGAAGGCACTATGGCTACACCTTC. The rearrangement joins TRBV19 to TRBJ1-2, with a weak D call TRBD1 (6 bases). Between the trimmed V and J ends, which lost 3 bases and 3 bases, there was a span of 14 bases. This CDR3 has 15 amino acids. Germline V gene data show CDR1 as LNHDA and CDR2 as SQIVND (reference sequence).

The rearrangement uses TRBV19 and TRBJ2-1, with a weak D call TRBD2 (6 bases). This CDR3 spans 14 amino acids. With 2 bases removed from V and 6 bases from J, the gap between germline ends came to 11 bases. Germline loops: CDR1 LNHDA, CDR2 SQIVND (reference sequence). The CDR3: CASSISLAPNEQFF. CDR3 coding DNA: TGTGCCAGTAGTATATCCCTAGCGCCCAATGAGCAGTTCTTC.

The rearrangement joins TRBV5-1 to TRBJ2-7, with TRBD2 matching over 7 bases. CDR1 is SGHRS, CDR2 YFSETQ, per germline. V lost 0 bases to trimming and J lost 4 bases; unmatched junction nucleotides: 10. CDR3 length: 16 residues. The CDR3 region has the DNA TGCGCCAGCAGCTTGGTACCTAGCGGCGGGAATTACGAGCAGTACTTC. The encoded protein is CASSLVPSGGNYEQYF.

J is TRBJ1-1 and V is TRBV6-5; D gene ambiguous. This CDR3 is built from 13 residues. Trimming removed 5 bases from V and 1 base from J, with 8 bases in between. Germline assignment: CDR1 MNHEY and CDR2 SVGAGI. The CDR3 protein is CASSLSPNTEAFF. In DNA form, the CDR3 reads TGTGCCAGCAGTCTATCCCCGAACACTGAAGCTTTCTTT.